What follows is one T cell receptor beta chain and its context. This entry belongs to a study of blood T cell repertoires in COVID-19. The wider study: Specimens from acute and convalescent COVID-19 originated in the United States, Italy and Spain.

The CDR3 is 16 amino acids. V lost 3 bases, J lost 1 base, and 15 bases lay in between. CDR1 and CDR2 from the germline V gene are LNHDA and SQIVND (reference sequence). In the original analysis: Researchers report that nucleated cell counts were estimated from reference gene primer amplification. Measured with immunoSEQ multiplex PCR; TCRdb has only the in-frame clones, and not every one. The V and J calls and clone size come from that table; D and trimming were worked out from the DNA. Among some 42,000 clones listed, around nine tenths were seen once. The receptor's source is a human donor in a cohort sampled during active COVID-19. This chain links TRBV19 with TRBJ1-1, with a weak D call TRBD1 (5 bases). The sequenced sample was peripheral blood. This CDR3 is CASSIGGTLRNTEAFF. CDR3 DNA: TGTGCCAGTAGTATTGGAGGGACGTTAAGGAACACTGAAGCTTTCTTT. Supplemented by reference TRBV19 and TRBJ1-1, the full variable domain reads DGGITQSPKYLFRKEGQNVTLSCEQNLNHDAMYWYRQDPGQGLRLIYYSQIVNDFQKGDIAEGYSVSREKKESFPLTVTSAQKNPTAFYLCASSIGGTLRNTEAFFGQGTRLTVV.